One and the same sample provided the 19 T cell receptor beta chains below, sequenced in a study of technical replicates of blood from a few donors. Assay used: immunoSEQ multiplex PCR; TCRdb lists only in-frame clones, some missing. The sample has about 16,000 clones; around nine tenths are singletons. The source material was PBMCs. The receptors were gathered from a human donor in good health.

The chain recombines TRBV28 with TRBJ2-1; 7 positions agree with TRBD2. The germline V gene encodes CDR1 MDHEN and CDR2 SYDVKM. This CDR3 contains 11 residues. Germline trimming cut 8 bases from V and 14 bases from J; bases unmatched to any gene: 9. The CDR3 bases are TGTGCCAGCCAAGAGCGGGAAAAGGAGTTCTTC. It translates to CASQEREKEFF.

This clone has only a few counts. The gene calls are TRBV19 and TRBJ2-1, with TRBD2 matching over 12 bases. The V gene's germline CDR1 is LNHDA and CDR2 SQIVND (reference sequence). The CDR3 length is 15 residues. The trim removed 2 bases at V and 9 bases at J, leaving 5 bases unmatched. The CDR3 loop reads CASSITASGRGEQFF. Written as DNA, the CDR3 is TGTGCCAGTAGTATAACGGCTAGCGGGAGGGGTGAGCAGTTCTTC.

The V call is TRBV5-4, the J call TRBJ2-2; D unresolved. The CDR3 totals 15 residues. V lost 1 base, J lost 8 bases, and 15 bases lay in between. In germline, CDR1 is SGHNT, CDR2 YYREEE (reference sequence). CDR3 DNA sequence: TGTGCCAGCAGCTTGCCCCGAACTAACGGAGGGGAGCTGTTTTTT. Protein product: CASSLPRTNGGELFF.

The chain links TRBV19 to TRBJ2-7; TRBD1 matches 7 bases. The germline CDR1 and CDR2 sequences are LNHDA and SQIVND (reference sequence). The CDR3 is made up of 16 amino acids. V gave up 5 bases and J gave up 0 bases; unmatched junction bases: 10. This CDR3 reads CASSVPTGPSSYEQYF. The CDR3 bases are TGTGCCAGTAGTGTACCGACAGGGCCGAGCTCCTACGAGCAGTACTTC.

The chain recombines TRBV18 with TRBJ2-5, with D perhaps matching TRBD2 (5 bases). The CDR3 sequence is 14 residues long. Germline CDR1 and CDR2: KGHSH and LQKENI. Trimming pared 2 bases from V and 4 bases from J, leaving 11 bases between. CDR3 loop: CASSPFEGRETQYF. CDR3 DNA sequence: TGTGCCAGCTCACCATTCGAAGGGAGAGAGACCCAGTACTTC.

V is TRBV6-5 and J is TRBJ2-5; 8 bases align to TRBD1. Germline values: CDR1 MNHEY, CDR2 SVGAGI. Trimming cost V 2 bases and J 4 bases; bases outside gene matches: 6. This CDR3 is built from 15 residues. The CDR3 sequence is CASSYGGQAGETQYF. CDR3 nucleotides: TGTGCCAGCAGTTACGGGGGACAGGCGGGAGAGACCCAGTACTTC.

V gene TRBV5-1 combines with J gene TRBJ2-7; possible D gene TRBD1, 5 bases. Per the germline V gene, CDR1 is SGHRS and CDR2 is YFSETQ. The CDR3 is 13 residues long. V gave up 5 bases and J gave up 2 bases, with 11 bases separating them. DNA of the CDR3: TGCGCCAGCAGGGCAGGGTCGACCTACGAGCAGTACTTC. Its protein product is CASRAGSTYEQYF.

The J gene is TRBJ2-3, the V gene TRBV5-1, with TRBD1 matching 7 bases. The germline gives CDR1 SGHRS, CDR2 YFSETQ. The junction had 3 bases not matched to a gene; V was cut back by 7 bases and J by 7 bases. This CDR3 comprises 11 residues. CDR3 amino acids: CASSTGNTQYF. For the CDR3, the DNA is TGCGCCAGCTCGACAGGGAATACGCAGTATTTT. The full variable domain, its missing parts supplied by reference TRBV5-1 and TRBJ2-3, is KAGVTQTPRYLIKTRGQQVTLSCSPISGHRSVSWYQQTPGQGLQFLFEYFSETQRNKGNFPGRFSGRQFSNSRSEMNVSTLELGDSALYLCASSTGNTQYFGPGTRLTVL.

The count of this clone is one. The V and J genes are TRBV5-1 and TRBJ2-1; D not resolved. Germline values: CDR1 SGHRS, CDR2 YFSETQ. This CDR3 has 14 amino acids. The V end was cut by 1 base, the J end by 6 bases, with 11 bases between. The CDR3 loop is CASSLPESFNEQFF. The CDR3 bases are TGCGCCAGCAGCTTGCCGGAGTCTTTCAATGAGCAGTTCTTC.

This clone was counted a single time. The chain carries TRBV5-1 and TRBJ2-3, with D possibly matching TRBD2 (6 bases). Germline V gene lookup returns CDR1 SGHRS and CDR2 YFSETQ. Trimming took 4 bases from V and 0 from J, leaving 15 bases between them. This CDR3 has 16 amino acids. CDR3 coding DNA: TGCGCCAGCAGCGTGGGGACTGATACTAGCACAGATACGCAGTATTTT. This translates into CASSVGTDTSTDTQYF.

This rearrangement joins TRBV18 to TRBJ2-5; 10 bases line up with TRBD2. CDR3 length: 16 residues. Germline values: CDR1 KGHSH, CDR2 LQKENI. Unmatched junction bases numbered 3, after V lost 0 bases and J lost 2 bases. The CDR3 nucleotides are TGTGCCAGCTCACCACCGGGACTAGCGCCTCAAGAGACCCAGTACTTC. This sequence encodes CASSPPGLAPQETQYF.

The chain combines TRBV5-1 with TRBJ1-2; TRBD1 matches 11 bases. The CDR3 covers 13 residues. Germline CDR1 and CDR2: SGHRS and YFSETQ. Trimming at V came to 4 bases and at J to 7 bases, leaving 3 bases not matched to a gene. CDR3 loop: CASSPGTGGGYTF. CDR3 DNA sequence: TGCGCCAGCAGCCCGGGGACAGGGGGTGGCTACACCTTC.

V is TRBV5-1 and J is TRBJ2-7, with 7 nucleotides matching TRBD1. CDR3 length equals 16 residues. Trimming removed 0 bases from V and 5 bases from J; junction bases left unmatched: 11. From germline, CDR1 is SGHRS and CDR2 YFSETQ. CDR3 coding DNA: TGCGCCAGCAGCTTGGACCCCCAGGGGGTGCTAGACGAGCAGTACTTC. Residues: CASSLDPQGVLDEQYF.

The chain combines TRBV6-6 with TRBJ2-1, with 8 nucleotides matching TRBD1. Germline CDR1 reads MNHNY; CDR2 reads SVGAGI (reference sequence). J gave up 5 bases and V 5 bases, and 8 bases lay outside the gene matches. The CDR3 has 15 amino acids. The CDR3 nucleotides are TGTGCCAGCAGTAGGAGACAGGGGCTAGACAATGAGCAGTTCTTC. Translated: CASSRRQGLDNEQFF.

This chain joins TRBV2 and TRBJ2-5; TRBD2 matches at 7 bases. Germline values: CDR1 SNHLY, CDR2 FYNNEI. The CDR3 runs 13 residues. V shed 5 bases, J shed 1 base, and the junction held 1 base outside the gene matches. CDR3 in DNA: TGTGCCAGCAGTTCTAGCGGCCAAGAGACCCAGTACTTC. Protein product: CASSSSGQETQYF.

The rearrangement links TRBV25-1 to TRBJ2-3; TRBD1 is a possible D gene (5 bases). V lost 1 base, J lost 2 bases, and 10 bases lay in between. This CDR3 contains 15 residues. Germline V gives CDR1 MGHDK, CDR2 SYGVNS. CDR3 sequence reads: CASSESLGHTDTQYF. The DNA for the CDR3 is TGTGCCAGCAGTGAATCCCTAGGACACACAGATACGCAGTATTTT.

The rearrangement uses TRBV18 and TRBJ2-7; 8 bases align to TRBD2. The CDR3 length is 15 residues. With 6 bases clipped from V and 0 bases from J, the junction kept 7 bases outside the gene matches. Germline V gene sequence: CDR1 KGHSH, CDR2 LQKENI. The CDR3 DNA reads TGTGCCAGCTCCCACGGTAGCGGGATCTCCTACGAGCAGTACTTC. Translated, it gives CASSHGSGISYEQYF.

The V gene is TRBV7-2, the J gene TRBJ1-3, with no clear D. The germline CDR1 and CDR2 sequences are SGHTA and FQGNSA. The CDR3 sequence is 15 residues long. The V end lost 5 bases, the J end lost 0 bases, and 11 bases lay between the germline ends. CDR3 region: CASSPYVSSGNTIYF. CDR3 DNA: TGTGCCAGCAGCCCCTACGTGAGCTCTGGAAACACCATATATTTT.

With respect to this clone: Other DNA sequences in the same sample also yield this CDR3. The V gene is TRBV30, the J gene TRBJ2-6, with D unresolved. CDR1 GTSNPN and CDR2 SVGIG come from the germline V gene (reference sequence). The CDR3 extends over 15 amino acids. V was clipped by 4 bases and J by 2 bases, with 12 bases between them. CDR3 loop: CAWTPLRAGANVLTF. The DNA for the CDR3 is TGTGCCTGGACGCCCCTGAGAGCTGGGGCCAACGTCCTGACTTTC.